The clone carrying this T cell receptor beta chain occurred a few times. Its antigen is currently unknown. This record comes from a study of STAT5B mutations in CD4+ large granular lymphocyte leukemia. Control samples were healthy donors' buffy coats. TCRdb's table, derived via immunoSEQ multiplex PCR, lists solely in-frame clones and lacks some. The sample lists about 22,000 clones; around 78% were seen once. The study's findings and limits: Compared with healthy controls (2/35), patient top clones favored TRBV06 (8/27). Approximately 25% of private leukemic clonotypes occurred rarely in other patients' non-leukemic repertoires.

The CDR3 is made up of 14 amino acids. J lost 4 bases, V lost 6 bases, and 3 bases had no gene match. Per germline, CDR1 KGHSH and CDR2 LQKENI. The rearrangement links TRBV18 to TRBJ2-1; 10 nucleotides match TRBD2. The sequence came from a human donor in good health. Source material: CD4+ T cells from blood buffy coats. The CDR3 sequence is CASSQAGGYNEQFF. The CDR3 coding sequence is TGTGCCAGCTCCCAAGCGGGGGGGTACAATGAGCAGTTCTTC.